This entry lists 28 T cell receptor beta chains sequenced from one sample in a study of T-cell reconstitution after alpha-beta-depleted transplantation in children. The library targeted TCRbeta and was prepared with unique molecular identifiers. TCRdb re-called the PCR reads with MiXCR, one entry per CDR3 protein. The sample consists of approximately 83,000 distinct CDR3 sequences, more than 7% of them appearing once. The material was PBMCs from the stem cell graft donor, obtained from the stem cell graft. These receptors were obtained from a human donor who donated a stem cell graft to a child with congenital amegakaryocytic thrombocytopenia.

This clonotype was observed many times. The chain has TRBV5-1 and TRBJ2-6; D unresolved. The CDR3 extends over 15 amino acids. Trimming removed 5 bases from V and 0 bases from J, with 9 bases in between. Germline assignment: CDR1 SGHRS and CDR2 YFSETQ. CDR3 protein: CASRDPVSGANVLTF. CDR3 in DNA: TGCGCCAGCAGGGACCCGGTCTCTGGGGCCAACGTCCTGACTTTC.

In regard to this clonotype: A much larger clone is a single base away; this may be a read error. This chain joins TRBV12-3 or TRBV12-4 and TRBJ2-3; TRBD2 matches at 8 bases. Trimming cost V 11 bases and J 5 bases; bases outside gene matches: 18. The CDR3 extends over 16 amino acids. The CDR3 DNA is TGTGCCTTCTCCTACCCAATAGCGGGGTTGGGAGATACGCAGTATTTT. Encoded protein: CAFSYPIAGLGDTQYF.

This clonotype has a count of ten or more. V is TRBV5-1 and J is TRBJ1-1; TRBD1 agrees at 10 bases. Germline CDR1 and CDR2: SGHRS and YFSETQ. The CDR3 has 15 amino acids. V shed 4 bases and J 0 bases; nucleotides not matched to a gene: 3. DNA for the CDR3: TGCGCCAGCAGCGCCGACAGGGGGCTGAACACTGAAGCTTTCTTT. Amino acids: CASSADRGLNTEAFF.

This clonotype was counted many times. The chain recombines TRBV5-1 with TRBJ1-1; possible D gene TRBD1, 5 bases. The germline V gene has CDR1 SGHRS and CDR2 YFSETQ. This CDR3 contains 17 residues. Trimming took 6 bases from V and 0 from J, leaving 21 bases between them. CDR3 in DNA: TGCGCCAGCACCCATCCCGGGACGGGGGGTCTGAACACTGAAGCTTTCTTT. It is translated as CASTHPGTGGLNTEAFF.

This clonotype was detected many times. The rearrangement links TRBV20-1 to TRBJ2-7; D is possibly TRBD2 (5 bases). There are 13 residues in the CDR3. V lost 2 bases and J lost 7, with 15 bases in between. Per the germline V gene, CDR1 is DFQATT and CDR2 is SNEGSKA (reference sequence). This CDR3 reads CSARSGNTWEQYF. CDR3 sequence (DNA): TGCAGTGCTAGATCCGGGAATACCTGGGAGCAGTACTTC.

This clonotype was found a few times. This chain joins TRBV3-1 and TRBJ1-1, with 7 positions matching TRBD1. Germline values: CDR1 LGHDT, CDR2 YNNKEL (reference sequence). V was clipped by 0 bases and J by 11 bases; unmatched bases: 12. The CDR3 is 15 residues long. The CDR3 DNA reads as TGTGCCAGCAGCCAAGATTTGGGGCGACAGGGCACGGCTTTCTTT. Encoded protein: CASSQDLGRQGTAFF.

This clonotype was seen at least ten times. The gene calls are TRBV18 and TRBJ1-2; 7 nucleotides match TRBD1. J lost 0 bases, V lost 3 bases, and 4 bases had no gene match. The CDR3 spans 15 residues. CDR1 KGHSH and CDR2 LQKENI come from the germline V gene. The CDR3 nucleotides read TGTGCCAGCTCACCCATGGGACAGTCTAACTATGGCTACACCTTC. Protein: CASSPMGQSNYGYTF.

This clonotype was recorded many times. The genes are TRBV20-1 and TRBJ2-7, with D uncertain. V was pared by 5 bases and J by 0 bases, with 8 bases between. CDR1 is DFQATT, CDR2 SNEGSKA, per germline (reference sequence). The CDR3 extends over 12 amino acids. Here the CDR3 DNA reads TGCAGTGCTTTCTGGTCCTCCTACGAGCAGTACTTC. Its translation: CSAFWSSYEQYF.

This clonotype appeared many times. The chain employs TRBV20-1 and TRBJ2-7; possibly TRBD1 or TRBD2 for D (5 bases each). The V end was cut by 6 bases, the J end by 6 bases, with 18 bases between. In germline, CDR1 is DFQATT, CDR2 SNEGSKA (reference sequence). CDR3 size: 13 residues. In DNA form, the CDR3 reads TGCAGTGCGCACCCGGGACGACGTGGCGAGCAGTACTTC. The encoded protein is CSAHPGRRGEQYF.

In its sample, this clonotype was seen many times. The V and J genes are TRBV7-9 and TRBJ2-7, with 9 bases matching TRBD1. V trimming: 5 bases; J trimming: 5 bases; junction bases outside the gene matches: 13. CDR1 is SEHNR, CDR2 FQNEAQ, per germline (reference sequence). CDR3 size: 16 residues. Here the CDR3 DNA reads TGTGCCAGCAGCCATCAACTGGGACAGGGTGGCGACGAGCAGTACTTC. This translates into CASSHQLGQGGDEQYF.

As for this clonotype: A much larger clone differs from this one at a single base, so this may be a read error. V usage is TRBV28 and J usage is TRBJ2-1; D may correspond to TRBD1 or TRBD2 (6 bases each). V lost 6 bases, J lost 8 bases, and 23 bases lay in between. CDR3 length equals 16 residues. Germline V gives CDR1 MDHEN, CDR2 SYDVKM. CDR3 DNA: TGTGCCAGCAGGAAGGGGGGCCGGATGGGGCACTATGAGCAGTTCTTC. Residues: CASRKGGRMGHYEQFF.

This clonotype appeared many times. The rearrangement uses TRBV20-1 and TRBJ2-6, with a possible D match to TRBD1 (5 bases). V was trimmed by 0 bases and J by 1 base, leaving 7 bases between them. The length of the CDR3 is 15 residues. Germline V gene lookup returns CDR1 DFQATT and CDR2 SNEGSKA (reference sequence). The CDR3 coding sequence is TGCAGTGCTAGAGACAGGGTGTCTGGGGCCAACGTCCTGACTTTC. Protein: CSARDRVSGANVLTF.

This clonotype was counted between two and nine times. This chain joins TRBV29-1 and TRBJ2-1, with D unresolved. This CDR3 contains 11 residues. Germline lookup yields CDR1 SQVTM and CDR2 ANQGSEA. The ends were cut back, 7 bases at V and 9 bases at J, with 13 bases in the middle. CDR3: CSAEGYSEQFF. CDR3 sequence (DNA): TGCAGCGCGGAAGGGTATTCTGAGCAGTTCTTC.

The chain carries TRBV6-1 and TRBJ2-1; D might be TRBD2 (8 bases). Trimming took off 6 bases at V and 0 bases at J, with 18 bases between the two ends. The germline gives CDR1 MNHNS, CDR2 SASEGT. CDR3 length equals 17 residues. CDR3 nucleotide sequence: TGTGCCAGCAGGGCCGGGGGGGGGACAGTCTCCTACAATGAGCAGTTCTTC. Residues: CASRAGGGTVSYNEQFF.

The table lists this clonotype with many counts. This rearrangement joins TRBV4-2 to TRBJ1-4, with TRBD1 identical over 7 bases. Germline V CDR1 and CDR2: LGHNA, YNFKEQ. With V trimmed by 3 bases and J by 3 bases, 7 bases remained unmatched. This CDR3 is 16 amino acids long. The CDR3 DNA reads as TGTGCCAGCAGCCAGGCAAGGGGGCAAGCTAATGAAAAACTGTTTTTT. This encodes CASSQARGQANEKLFF.

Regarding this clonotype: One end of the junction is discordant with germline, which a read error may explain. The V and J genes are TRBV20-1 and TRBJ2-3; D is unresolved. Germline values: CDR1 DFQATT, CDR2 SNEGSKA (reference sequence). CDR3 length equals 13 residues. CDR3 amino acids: CSARILSTDTQYF. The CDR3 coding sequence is TGCAGTGCTAGGATCCTCAGCACAGATACGCAGTATTTC.

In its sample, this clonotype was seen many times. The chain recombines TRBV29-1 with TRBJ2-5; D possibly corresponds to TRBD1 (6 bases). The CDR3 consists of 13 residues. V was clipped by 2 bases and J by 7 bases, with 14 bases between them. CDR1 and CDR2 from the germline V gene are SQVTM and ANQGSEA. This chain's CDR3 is CSVEPTGPGTQYF. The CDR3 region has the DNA TGCAGCGTTGAACCCACAGGGCCCGGGACCCAGTACTTC.

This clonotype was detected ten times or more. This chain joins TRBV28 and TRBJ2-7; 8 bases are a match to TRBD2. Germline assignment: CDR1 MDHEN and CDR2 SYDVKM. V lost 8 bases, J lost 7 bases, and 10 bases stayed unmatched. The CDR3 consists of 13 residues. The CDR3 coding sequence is TGTGCCAGCCAGGTTACAAGCGGGAGAGAGCAGTACTTC. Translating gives CASQVTSGREQYF.

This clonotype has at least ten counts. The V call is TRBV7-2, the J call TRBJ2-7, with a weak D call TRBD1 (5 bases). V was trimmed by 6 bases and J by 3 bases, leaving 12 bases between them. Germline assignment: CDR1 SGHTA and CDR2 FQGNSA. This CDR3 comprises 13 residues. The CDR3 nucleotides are TGTGCCAGCAGACCCACAGGAGACTACGAGCAGTACTTC. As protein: CASRPTGDYEQYF.

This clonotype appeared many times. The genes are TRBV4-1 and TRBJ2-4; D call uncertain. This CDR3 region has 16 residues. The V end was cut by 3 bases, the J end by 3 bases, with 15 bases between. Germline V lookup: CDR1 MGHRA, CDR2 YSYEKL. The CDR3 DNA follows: TGCGCCAGCAGCCAGCTACAGCCCGCGGTCAAAAACATTCAGTACTTC. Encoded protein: CASSQLQPAVKNIQYF.

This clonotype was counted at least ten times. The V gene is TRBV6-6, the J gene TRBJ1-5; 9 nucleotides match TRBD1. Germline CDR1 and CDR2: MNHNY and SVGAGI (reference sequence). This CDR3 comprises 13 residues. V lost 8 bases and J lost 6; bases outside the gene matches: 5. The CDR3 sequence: CASGRQGGQPQHF. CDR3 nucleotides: TGTGCCAGCGGACGACAGGGGGGTCAGCCCCAGCATTTT.

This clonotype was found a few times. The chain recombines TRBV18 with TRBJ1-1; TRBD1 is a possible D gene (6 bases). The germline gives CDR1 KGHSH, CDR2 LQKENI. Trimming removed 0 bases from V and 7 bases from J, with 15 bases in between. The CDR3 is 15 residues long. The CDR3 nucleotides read TGTGCCAGCTCACCACCCGGACAGAGGGGGAATGAAGCTTTCTTT. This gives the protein CASSPPGQRGNEAFF.

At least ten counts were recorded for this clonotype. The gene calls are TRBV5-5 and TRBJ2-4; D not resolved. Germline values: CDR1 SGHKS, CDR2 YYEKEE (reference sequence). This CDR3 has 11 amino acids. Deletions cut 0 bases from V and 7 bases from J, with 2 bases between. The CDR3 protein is CASSLGNIQYF. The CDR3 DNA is TGTGCCAGCAGCTTGGGGAACATTCAGTACTTC.

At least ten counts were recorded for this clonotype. CDR3: CSVRDRSSTSYEQYF. Written as DNA, the CDR3 is TGCAGCGTCCGGGACAGGTCCTCAACCTCCTACGAGCAGTACTTC. This chain connects TRBV29-1 to TRBJ2-7; 8 positions match TRBD1. CDR1 and CDR2 from the germline V gene are SQVTM and ANQGSEA. The CDR3 runs 15 residues. J lost 0 bases, V lost 6 bases, and 10 bases had no gene match.

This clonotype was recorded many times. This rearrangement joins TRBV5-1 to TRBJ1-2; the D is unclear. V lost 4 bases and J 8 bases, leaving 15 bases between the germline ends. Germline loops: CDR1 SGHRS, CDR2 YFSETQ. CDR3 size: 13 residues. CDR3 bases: TGCGCCAGCAGCCCTGAAGGGATGAACGGCTACACCTTC. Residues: CASSPEGMNGYTF.

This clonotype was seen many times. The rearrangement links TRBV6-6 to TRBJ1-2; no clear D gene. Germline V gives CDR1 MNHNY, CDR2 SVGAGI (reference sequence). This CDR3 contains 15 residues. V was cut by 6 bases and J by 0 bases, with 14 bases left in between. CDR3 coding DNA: TGTGCCAGCAGCTCCCAGTGGGAAGCTAACTATGGCTACACCTTC. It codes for CASSSQWEANYGYTF.

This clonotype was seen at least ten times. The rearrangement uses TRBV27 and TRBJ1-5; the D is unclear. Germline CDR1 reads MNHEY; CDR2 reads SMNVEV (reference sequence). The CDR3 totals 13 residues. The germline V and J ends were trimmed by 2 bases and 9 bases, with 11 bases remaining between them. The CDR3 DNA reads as TGTGCCAGCAGTTTAGAGCCTGAGGGGCCCCAGCATTTT. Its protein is CASSLEPEGPQHF.

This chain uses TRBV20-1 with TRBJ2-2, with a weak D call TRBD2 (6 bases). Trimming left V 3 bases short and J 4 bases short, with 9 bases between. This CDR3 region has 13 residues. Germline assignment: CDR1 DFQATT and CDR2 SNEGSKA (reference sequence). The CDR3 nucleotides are TGCAGTGCTAGCGGGAGAGGCACCGGGGAGCTGTTTTTT. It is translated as CSASGRGTGELFF.